The TCR beta chain under discussion was sequenced for a study of CD8 T cells in Susac syndrome. The CDR3 contains 13 residues. Germline lookup yields CDR1 SEHNR and CDR2 FQNEAQ (reference sequence). V was pared by 1 base and J by 12 bases, with 9 bases of the junction left unmatched. When the RNA was reverse transcribed, random hexamers were used with an input of about 0.45 to 1 ug. TCRdb analysed the immunoSEQ multiplex PCR reads with MiXCR anew, one entry per CDR3 protein. The sample lists about 140,000 distinct CDR3 sequences, approximately 95% occurring once. Specimen: CD4+ T cells from PBMCs. V gene TRBV7-9 combines with J gene TRBJ2-7; 7 bases are shared with TRBD1. This TCR was sampled from a human donor with multiple sclerosis. In nucleotides, the CDR3 is TGTGCCAGCAGCTTAGATGTACGTACAGGGGCGTACTTC. Encoded protein: CASSLDVRTGAYF.